The rows below give T cell receptor beta chains drawn from one sample of a study of identical twins. In TCRdb, the 5' RACE reads were re-called with MiXCR into one record per CDR3 protein. This table holds roughly 750,000 distinct CDR3 sequences, 21% found once. These same data were also listed under a study on T cells expressing NK-cell markers.

The sequenced sample consisted of PBMCs. The receptors were gathered from a young woman in good health. The CDR3 runs from the conserved cysteine through the conserved F or W.

v_gene	j_gene	CDR3aa
TRBV4-3	TRBJ1-1	CASSQDDGGTVNTEAFF
TRBV6-5	TRBJ2-2	CASSRDRVELFF
TRBV12-3/TRBV12-4	TRBJ2-5	CASSLTARGETQYF
TRBV12-3/TRBV12-4	TRBJ2-1	CASNLWLAGGNEQFF
TRBV12-3/TRBV12-4	TRBJ2-3	CASTFTDTQYF
TRBV9	TRBJ2-2	CASSPTRLVTGELFF
TRBV2	TRBJ2-2	CASSEQGQGNTGELFF
TRBV10-2	TRBJ2-5	CASYHSPSQETQYF
TRBV12-3/TRBV12-4	TRBJ1-1	CASSPRGAAFF
TRBV5-1	TRBJ2-7	CASSLDYYEQYF
TRBV6-1	TRBJ2-7	CASSLRGEALDEQYF
TRBV12-3/TRBV12-4	TRBJ2-5	CASSSQNPETQYF
TRBV18	TRBJ2-2	CASSLPGQGLNTGELFF
TRBV7-2	TRBJ2-1	CASSGQGAVHNEQFF
TRBV20-1	TRBJ1-1	CSARGSDRDFGEAFF